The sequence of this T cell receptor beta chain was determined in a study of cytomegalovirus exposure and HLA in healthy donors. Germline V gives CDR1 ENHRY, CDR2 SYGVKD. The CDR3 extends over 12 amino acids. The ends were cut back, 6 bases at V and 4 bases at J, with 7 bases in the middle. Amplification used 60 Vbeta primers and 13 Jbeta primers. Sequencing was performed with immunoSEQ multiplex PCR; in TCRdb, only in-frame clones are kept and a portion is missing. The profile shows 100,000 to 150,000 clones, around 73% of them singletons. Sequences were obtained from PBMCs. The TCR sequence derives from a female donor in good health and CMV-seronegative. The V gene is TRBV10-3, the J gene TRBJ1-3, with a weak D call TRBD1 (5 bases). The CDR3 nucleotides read TGTGCCATCAGCAGGGCCGGAAACACCATATATTTT. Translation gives CAISRAGNTIYF.